This record looks at one TCR beta chain sequence and its context. Its antigen is undetermined. Each of the donors was a healthy bone marrow donor. The CDR3 totals 18 residues. Germline V gene lookup returns CDR1 MNHEY and CDR2 SMNVEV (reference sequence). The junction had 12 bases not matched to a gene; V was cut back by 0 bases and J by 5 bases. This record comes from a study of cytomegalovirus exposure and HLA in healthy donors. For the study at large: Prior work identified under 130 million unique TCR beta sequences in approximately 180 million T cells.

The PCR contained 60 Vbeta and 13 Jbeta primers. Data came from immunoSEQ multiplex PCR; TCRdb stores just in-frame clones and leaves some out. The repertoire includes around 91,000 clones, about 77% of them detected once, and less than 5.5% sits in the top ten. Study-wide results and limits: No immune exposure information besides CMV serostatus was available. Donors belonging to an Asian-associated ancestry cluster reportedly showed fewer N-insertions in productive TCRs than the roughly 670-donor mean, according to what a later analysis found.

The sequence came from a male donor in good health and CMV-seropositive. V is TRBV27 and J is TRBJ2-3; the match to TRBD1 covers 9 bases. Sequenced sample: PBMCs. As DNA, the CDR3 is TGTGCCAGCAGTTTATCCCTTACCCCGGGACAGGGTCTAGATACGCAGTATTTT. Translated: CASSLSLTPGQGLDTQYF.